The sequence of this T cell receptor (beta chain) was determined in a study of beta chain features in type 1 diabetes. Study outcomes and limitations: Within each of all four CD4+ subsets, Type 1 diabetes patients had TCRB CDR3s that were moderately but significantly shorter.

A remark on this clone: The antigen remains undetermined.

Using CD45RO/CCR7/CD25/CD127/CD95/CD27, CD4+ naive, central memory, regulatory and stem cell-like memory cells were sorted. CDR3 length: 15 residues. J lost 8 bases, V lost 4 bases, and 8 bases had no gene match. The germline gives CDR1 SGHNT, CDR2 YENEEA. Every bit of the isolated RNA underwent reverse transcription, so sequencing read expressed TCRB transcripts. Measured with immunoSEQ multiplex PCR; TCRdb has only the in-frame clones, and not every one. The sample holds approximately 360,000 clones, roughly 13% seen once. The receptor was derived from a woman aged 18-29 years with type 1 diabetes. Sequencing was carried out using naive CD4+ T cells from blood. The V and J genes are TRBV11-3 and TRBJ2-1, with TRBD2 identical over 10 bases. DNA for the CDR3: TGTGCCAGCAGCTCTAGCGGGAGAAGATACGATGAGCAGTTCTTC. Protein sequence: CASSSSGRRYDEQFF.